Below are 27 T cell receptor beta chains sequenced from a single sample in a study of cytomegalovirus exposure and HLA in healthy donors. Primers included in the PCR were 60 Vbeta and 13 Jbeta primers. Data came from immunoSEQ multiplex PCR; TCRdb stores just in-frame clones and leaves some out. This repertoire shows some 200,000 clones, 70% to 80% found once; its top ten account for around 2.9%. The sequenced sample consisted of PBMCs. The receptor source for this set is an older woman in good health and CMV-seropositive.

The chain links TRBV27 to TRBJ2-3, with D tentatively TRBD2 (6 bases). The germline gives CDR1 MNHEY, CDR2 SMNVEV (reference sequence). V was pared by 2 bases and J by 2 bases, with 11 bases between. This CDR3 comprises 15 residues. The CDR3 loop reads CASSLGGAFTDTQYF. CDR3 nucleotide sequence: TGTGCCAGCAGTTTAGGCGGGGCTTTCACAGATACGCAGTATTTT.

The chain uses TRBV7-9 and TRBJ1-1; D possibly corresponds to TRBD1 (6 bases). There are 14 residues in the CDR3. The germline V gene has CDR1 SEHNR and CDR2 FQNEAQ (reference sequence). V lost 1 base and J lost 4, with 10 bases in between. CDR3 loop: CASSLVGRGTEAFF. For the CDR3, the DNA is TGTGCCAGCAGCTTAGTGGGCAGGGGCACTGAAGCTTTCTTT. The whole variable domain, remainder taken from reference TRBV7-9 and TRBJ1-1, is DTGVSQNPRHKITKRGQNVTFRCDPISEHNRLYWYRQTLGQGPEFLTYFQNEAQLEKSRLLSDRFSAERPKGSFSTLEIQRTEQGDSAMYLCASSLVGRGTEAFFGQGTRLTVV.

The chain uses TRBV6-1 and TRBJ2-7, with D unclear. Germline-derived CDR1 and CDR2 are MNHNS and SASEGT. CDR3 length: 11 residues. With 7 bases removed from V and 3 bases from J, the gap between germline ends came to 7 bases. CDR3 DNA: TGTGCCAGCATCAGTGTCTACGAGCAGTACTTC. Protein: CASISVYEQYF.

The genes are TRBV9 and TRBJ2-5; D possibly corresponds to TRBD2 (5 bases). This CDR3 contains 16 residues. V was clipped by 0 bases and J by 2 bases, with 14 bases between them. Germline lookup yields CDR1 SGDLS and CDR2 YYNGEE. In nucleotides, the CDR3 is TGTGCCAGCAGCGTAGCTACGGGATCGGGGCAAGAGACCCAGTACTTC. It specifies CASSVATGSGQETQYF.

The chain links TRBV2 to TRBJ2-3; 12 nucleotides match TRBD2. The CDR3 loop spans 16 amino acids. Germline CDR1 reads SNHLY; CDR2 reads FYNNEI. J was trimmed by 7 bases and V by 1 base; bases with no gene match: 6. CDR3 coding DNA: TGTGCCAGCAGTGAAGAAGGGGGACTAGCGGGCTATACGCAGTATTTT. It encodes CASSEEGGLAGYTQYF.

The chain has TRBV5-1 and TRBJ1-4; D uncertain. This CDR3 comprises 14 residues. Per the germline V gene, CDR1 is SGHRS and CDR2 is YFSETQ. V was trimmed by 2 bases and J by 4 bases, leaving 9 bases between them. The CDR3: CASSFGVVNEKLFF. The CDR3 coding sequence is TGCGCCAGCAGCTTCGGGGTCGTTAATGAAAAACTGTTTTTT.

V and J are TRBV18 and TRBJ2-5, with D tentatively TRBD1 (5 bases). The CDR3 is made up of 15 amino acids. Per germline, CDR1 KGHSH and CDR2 LQKENI. With 2 bases removed from V and 1 base from J, the gap between germline ends came to 11 bases. The CDR3 DNA reads TGTGCCAGCTCACCAATTCTAGACAGCCAAGAGACCCAGTACTTC. Translating gives CASSPILDSQETQYF.

In its sample, this clone was seen a few times. The chain joins TRBV4-1 to TRBJ1-1, with D possibly matching TRBD1 (6 bases). The CDR3 totals 14 residues. Per the germline V gene, CDR1 is MGHRA and CDR2 is YSYEKL. Trimming left V 1 base short and J 4 bases short, with 10 bases between. CDR3 nucleotide sequence: TGCGCCAGCAGCCAAGCAGGGGCGGGCACTGAAGCTTTCTTT. It specifies CASSQAGAGTEAFF.

The chain joins TRBV5-8 to TRBJ2-1; 9 nucleotides match TRBD2. Germline CDR1 SGHTS, CDR2 YDEGEE. The CDR3 is made up of 15 amino acids. Trimming took 0 bases from V and 5 from J; bases not matched to a gene: 3. The CDR3: CASSLGLAVHNEQFF. CDR3 DNA: TGTGCCAGCAGCTTGGGACTAGCGGTACACAATGAGCAGTTCTTC.

CDR3 in amino acids: CAISLREGRNYGYTF. The CDR3, as DNA: TGTGCCATCAGCCTCCGGGAGGGCCGTAACTATGGCTACACCTTC. The genes are TRBV10-3 and TRBJ1-2; no clear D gene. Trimming left V 6 bases short and J 1 base short, with 15 bases between. CDR3 length: 15 residues. CDR1 and CDR2 from the germline V gene are ENHRY and SYGVKD.

The chain recombines TRBV4-1 with TRBJ1-1; no firm D call. The CDR3 has 16 amino acids. Trimming took off 0 bases at V and 0 bases at J, with 11 bases between the two ends. Germline loops: CDR1 MGHRA, CDR2 YSYEKL. Here the CDR3 reads CASSQDIRVMNTEAFF. The CDR3 region has the DNA TGCGCCAGCAGCCAAGATATTAGAGTTATGAACACTGAAGCTTTCTTT.

V gene TRBV21-1 combines with J gene TRBJ1-1; the table's D call of TRBD1 was not tested on the DNA. TRBV21-1 constitutes a pseudogene. This CDR3 has 17 residues. The CDR3 DNA sequence: TGTGCCAGCAGCTTACAATCTCGGATAGGGGATAGGACTGAAGCTTTCTTT. It translates to CASSLQSRIGDRTEAFF.

CDR3 loop: CSVERSAILSSYNEQFF. The DNA of the CDR3 is TGCAGCGTTGAAAGAAGTGCAATCCTCAGCTCCTACAATGAGCAGTTCTTC. The V call is TRBV29-1, the J call TRBJ2-1; no clear D gene. V lost 2 bases and J 0 bases, leaving 17 bases between the germline ends. Germline values: CDR1 SQVTM, CDR2 ANQGSEA. The CDR3 is made up of 17 amino acids.

The rearrangement uses TRBV10-2 and TRBJ1-2; possible D gene TRBD1, 5 bases. In germline, CDR1 is WSHSY, CDR2 SAAADI. The V end was cut by 3 bases, the J end by 4 bases, with 12 bases between. This CDR3 region has 14 residues. CDR3 amino acids: CASSDQGSRYGYTF. CDR3 bases: TGCGCCAGCAGTGATCAGGGTTCACGCTATGGCTACACCTTC.

J is TRBJ2-7 and V is TRBV4-3, with D perhaps matching TRBD2 (5 bases). The CDR3 sequence is 15 residues long. Trimming cost V 0 bases and J 4 bases, with 13 bases left between them. CDR1 is LGHNA and CDR2 is YSLEER in the germline V gene. This CDR3 reads CASSQDFGVQYEQYF. In DNA form, the CDR3 reads TGCGCCAGCAGCCAAGACTTCGGGGTCCAGTACGAGCAGTACTTC.

This clone was picked up a small number of times. This rearrangement joins TRBV19 to TRBJ2-1; 9 nucleotides line up with TRBD2. Germline V gene sequence: CDR1 LNHDA, CDR2 SQIVND (reference sequence). V shed 5 bases, J shed 8 bases, and the junction held 13 bases outside the gene matches. The CDR3 contains 16 residues. CDR3 DNA sequence: TGTGCCAGTAGTCCCCGGAGCGGGGGGTCCCTAGATGAGCAGTTCTTC. Translation: CASSPRSGGSLDEQFF. Filled out from reference TRBV19 and TRBJ2-1, the complete variable domain reads DGGITQSPKYLFRKEGQNVTLSCEQNLNHDAMYWYRQDPGQGLRLIYYSQIVNDFQKGDIAEGYSVSREKKESFPLTVTSAQKNPTAFYLCASSPRSGGSLDEQFFGPGTRLTVL.

The chain has TRBV5-4 and TRBJ2-5, with 11 bases identical to TRBD2. The J call may be wrong; the DNA end is better matched by TRBJ2-7. This CDR3 region has 14 residues. Germline V CDR1 and CDR2: SGHNT, YYREEE (reference sequence). The CDR3 loop reads CASSSLAGGNEQYF. The CDR3 nucleotides are TGTGCCAGCAGCTCTCTAGCGGGGGGTAACGAGCAGTACTTC.

The chain links TRBV30 to TRBJ1-1; the D gene is possibly TRBD1 (6 bases). The CDR3 has 13 residues. The V end was cut by 4 bases, the J end by 5 bases, with 14 bases between. Germline-derived CDR1 and CDR2 are GTSNPN and SVGIG (reference sequence). CDR3 sequence reads: CAWMVGGGTEAFF. The CDR3 region has the DNA TGTGCCTGGATGGTAGGGGGGGGGACTGAAGCTTTCTTT.

This sequence joins TRBV4-1 and TRBJ2-1, with a possible D match to TRBD2 (6 bases). The CDR3 length is 13 residues. The V gene lost 3 bases and the J gene lost 8 bases, with 11 bases spanning the gap. CDR1 and CDR2 from the germline V gene are MGHRA and YSYEKL. The DNA for the CDR3 is TGCGCCAGCAGCCACCGAGCTAGCGATGAGCAGTTCTTC. Translation gives CASSHRASDEQFF.

The chain joins TRBV18 to TRBJ2-5, with D possibly being TRBD2 (6 bases). The ends were cut back, 8 bases at V and 5 bases at J, with 15 bases in the middle. Per germline, CDR1 KGHSH and CDR2 LQKENI. The CDR3 is 13 amino acids. This chain's CDR3 is CASTAGRDETQYF. In nucleotides, the CDR3 is TGTGCCAGCACAGCGGGCAGGGACGAGACCCAGTACTTC.

V gene TRBV5-1 combines with J gene TRBJ1-2; the match to TRBD1 covers 7 bases. The CDR3 spans 17 residues. V dropped 1 base and J dropped 1; count of bases not matched to a gene: 10. In germline, CDR1 is SGHRS, CDR2 YFSETQ. CDR3 residues: CASSLFGQEGSNYGYTF. In DNA, the CDR3 is TGCGCCAGCAGCTTGTTTGGACAGGAAGGCAGTAACTATGGCTACACCTTC.

J is TRBJ2-3 and V is TRBV5-1; TRBD2 matches 10 bases. CDR1 SGHRS and CDR2 YFSETQ come from the germline V gene. The CDR3 loop spans 16 amino acids. Losses at the gene ends were 6 bases for V and 4 bases for J; bases not matched to a gene: 11. The DNA for the CDR3 is TGCGCCAGCACCACGCAGCGGGGGGGCTTCCCAGATACGCAGTATTTT. Protein: CASTTQRGGFPDTQYF.

This clone showed up just a few times. The V gene is TRBV2, the J gene TRBJ1-1; 7 bases align to TRBD1. Trimming at V came to 5 bases and at J to 4 bases, leaving 4 bases not matched to a gene. The germline V gene has CDR1 SNHLY and CDR2 FYNNEI. The CDR3 totals 13 residues. In DNA, the CDR3 is TGTGCCAGCAGTACCTCAGGGGGCACTGAAGCTTTCTTT. Protein product: CASSTSGGTEAFF. The entire variable domain, with the rest obtained from reference TRBV2 and TRBJ1-1, is as follows: EPEVTQTPSHQVTQMGQEVILRCVPISNHLYFYWYRQILGQKVEFLVSFYNNEISEKSEIFDDQFSVERPDGSNFTLKIRSTKLEDSAMYFCASSTSGGTEAFFGQGTRLTVV.

The chain combines TRBV27 with TRBJ2-7, with 9 bases aligning to TRBD2. The germline V gene encodes CDR1 MNHEY and CDR2 SMNVEV (reference sequence). The CDR3 covers 15 residues. V trimming: 1 base; J trimming: 5 bases; junction bases outside the gene matches: 6. The CDR3 reads CASSLWVAGVHEQYF. As DNA, the CDR3 is TGTGCCAGCAGTTTATGGGTAGCGGGGGTTCACGAGCAGTACTTC.

The J gene is TRBJ2-5, the V gene TRBV6-1; D unclear. The germline V gene has CDR1 MNHNS and CDR2 SASEGT. The CDR3 length is 12 residues. Trimming stripped 6 bases from V and 3 bases from J, with 8 bases between. The CDR3: CASRLAEETQYF. The CDR3 coding sequence is TGTGCCAGCAGACTCGCGGAAGAGACCCAGTACTTC.

The chain employs TRBV27 and TRBJ1-2, with D possibly matching TRBD1 (5 bases). Trimming left V 0 bases short and J 4 bases short, with 9 bases between. CDR1 MNHEY and CDR2 SMNVEV come from the germline V gene (reference sequence). The CDR3 covers 14 residues. CDR3 in DNA: TGTGCCAGCAGTTTATCGGGACTCCCCTATGGCTACACCTTC. This sequence encodes CASSLSGLPYGYTF.

This chain joins TRBV15 and TRBJ2-7, with TRBD2 identical over 13 bases. Looked up from germline, CDR1 is LNHNV and CDR2 is YYDKDF (reference sequence). The CDR3 spans 15 residues. Germline trimming cut 4 bases from V and 7 bases from J; bases unmatched to any gene: 7. The CDR3 loop is CATSTRTSGSYEQYF. The CDR3 nucleotides are TGTGCCACCAGCACCAGGACTAGCGGGAGTTATGAGCAGTACTTC.